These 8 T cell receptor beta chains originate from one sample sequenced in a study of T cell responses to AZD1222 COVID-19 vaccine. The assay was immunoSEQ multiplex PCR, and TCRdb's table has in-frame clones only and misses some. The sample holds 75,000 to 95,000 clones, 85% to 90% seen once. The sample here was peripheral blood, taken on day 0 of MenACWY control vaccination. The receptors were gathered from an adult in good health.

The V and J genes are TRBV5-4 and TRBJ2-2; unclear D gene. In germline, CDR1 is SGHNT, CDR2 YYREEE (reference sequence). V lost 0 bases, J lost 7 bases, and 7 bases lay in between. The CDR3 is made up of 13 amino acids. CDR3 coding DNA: TGTGCCAGCAGCTTGGATCAGGACGGGGAGCTGTTTTTT. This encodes CASSLDQDGELFF.

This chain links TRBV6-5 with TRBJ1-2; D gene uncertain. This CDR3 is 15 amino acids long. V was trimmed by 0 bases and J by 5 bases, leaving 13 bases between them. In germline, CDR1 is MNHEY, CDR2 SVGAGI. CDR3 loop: CASSYSSGSIYGYTF. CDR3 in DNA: TGTGCCAGCAGTTACTCGTCGGGCAGCATTTATGGCTACACCTTC.

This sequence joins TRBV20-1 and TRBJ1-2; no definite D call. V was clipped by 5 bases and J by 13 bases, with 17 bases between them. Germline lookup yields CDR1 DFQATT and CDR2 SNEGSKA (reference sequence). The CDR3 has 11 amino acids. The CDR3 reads CSASDASYPTF. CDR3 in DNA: TGCAGTGCTTCCGACGCCTCCTATCCCACCTTC.

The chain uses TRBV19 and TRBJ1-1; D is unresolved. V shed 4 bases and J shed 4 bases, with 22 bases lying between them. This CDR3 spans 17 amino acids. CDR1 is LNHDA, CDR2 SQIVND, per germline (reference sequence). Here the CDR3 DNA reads TGTGCCAGTAGTACTACCATCGGTAGGGATAGGAGCACTGAAGCTTTCTTT. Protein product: CASSTTIGRDRSTEAFF.

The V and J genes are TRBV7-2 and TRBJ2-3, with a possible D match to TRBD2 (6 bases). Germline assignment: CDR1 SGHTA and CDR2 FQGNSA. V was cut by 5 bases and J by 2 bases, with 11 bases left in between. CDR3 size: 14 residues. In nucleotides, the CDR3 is TGTGCCAGCAGCCGTGGGACTGCCACAGATACGCAGTATTTT. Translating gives CASSRGTATDTQYF.

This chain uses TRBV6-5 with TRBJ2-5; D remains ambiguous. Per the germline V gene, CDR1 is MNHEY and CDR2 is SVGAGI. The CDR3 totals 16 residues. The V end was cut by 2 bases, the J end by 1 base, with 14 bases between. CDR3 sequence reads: CASSYLTRASQETQYF. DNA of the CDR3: TGTGCCAGCAGTTACCTTACGCGCGCTTCCCAAGAGACCCAGTACTTC.

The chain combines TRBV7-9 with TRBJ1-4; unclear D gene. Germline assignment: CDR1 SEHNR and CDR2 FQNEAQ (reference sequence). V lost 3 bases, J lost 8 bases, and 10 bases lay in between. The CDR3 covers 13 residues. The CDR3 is CASSLDGEEKLFF. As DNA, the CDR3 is TGTGCCAGCAGCTTGGATGGTGAGGAAAAACTGTTTTTT.

The DNA for the CDR3 is TGCGCCAGCAGCCAGGAAGGGCTGGGGGAGCAGTACTTC. Translating it yields CASSQEGLGEQYF. This chain links TRBV4-3 with TRBJ2-7; D remains unclear. The V and J ends lost 3 bases and 7 bases respectively, with 13 bases between them. The CDR3 sequence is 13 residues long. Germline V gene data show CDR1 as LGHNA and CDR2 as YSLEER.